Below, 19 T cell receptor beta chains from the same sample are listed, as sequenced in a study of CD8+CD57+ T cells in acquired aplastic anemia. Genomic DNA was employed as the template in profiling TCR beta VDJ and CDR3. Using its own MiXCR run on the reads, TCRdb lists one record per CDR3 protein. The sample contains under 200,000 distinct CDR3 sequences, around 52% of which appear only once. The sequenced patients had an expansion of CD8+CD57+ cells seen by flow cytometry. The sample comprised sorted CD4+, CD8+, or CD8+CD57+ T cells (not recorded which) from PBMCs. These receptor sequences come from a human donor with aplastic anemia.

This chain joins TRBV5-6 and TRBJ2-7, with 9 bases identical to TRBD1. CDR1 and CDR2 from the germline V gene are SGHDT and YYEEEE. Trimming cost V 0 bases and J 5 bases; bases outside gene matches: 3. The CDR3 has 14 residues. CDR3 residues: CASSLGDRDDEQYF. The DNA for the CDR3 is TGTGCCAGCAGCTTGGGGGACAGGGACGACGAGCAGTACTTC.

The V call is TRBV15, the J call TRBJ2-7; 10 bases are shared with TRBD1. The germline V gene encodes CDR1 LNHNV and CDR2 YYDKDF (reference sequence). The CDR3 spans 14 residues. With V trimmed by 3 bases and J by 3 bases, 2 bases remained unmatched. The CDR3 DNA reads TGTGCCACCAGCAGGGGGGACAGGGGCTACGAGCAGTACTTC. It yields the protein CATSRGDRGYEQYF.

CDR3 DNA sequence: TGCAGTGCTAGAAGGCAGGAGAATTCACCCCTCCACTTT. This sequence encodes CSARRQENSPLHF. This rearrangement joins TRBV20-1 to TRBJ1-6; D unclear. The CDR3 loop spans 13 amino acids. V lost 2 bases to trimming and J lost 7 bases, with 9 bases between them. The V gene's germline CDR1 is DFQATT and CDR2 SNEGSKA (reference sequence).

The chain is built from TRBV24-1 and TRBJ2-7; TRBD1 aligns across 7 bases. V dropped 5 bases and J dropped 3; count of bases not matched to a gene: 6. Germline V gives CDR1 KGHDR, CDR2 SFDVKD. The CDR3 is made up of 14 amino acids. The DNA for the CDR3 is TGTGCCACCAGTGCGACGACAGGGAGCTACGAGCAGTACTTC. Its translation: CATSATTGSYEQYF.

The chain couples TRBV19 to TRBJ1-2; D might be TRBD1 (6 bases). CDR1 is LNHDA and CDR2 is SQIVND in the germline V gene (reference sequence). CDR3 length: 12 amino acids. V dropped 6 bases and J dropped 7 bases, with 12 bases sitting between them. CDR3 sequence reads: CASRDRSSGYTF. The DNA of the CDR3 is TGTGCCAGTAGGGACAGATCCTCTGGCTACACCTTC. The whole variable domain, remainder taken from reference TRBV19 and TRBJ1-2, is DGGITQSPKYLFRKEGQNVTLSCEQNLNHDAMYWYRQDPGQGLRLIYYSQIVNDFQKGDIAEGYSVSREKKESFPLTVTSAQKNPTAFYLCASRDRSSGYTFGSGTRLTVV.

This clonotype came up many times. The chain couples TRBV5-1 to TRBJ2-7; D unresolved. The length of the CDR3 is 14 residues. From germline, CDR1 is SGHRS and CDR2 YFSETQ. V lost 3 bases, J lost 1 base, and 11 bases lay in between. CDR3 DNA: TGCGCCAGCAGCTCAGGTTACCTATCCTACGAGCAGTACTTC. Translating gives CASSSGYLSYEQYF.

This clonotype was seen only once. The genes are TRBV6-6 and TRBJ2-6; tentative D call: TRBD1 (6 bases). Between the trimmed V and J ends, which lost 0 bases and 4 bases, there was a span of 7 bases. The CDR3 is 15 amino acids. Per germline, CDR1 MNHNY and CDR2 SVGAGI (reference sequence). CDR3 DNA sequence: TGTGCCAGCAGTTACTCGGGGGCCGGGGCCAACGTCCTGACTTTC. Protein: CASSYSGAGANVLTF.

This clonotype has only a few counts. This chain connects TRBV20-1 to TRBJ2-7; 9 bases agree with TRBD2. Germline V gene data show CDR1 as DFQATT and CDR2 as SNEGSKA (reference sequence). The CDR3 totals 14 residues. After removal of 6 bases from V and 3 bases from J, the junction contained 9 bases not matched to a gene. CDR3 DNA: TGCAGTGCCGAAATAGCGGGAGCTAACTACGAGCAGTACTTC. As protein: CSAEIAGANYEQYF.

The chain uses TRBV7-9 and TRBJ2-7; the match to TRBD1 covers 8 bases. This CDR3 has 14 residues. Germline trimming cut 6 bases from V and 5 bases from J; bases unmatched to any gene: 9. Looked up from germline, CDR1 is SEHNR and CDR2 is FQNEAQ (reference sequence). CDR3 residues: CASSRPGQGHEQYF. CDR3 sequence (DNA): TGTGCCAGCAGTCGCCCTGGACAGGGACACGAGCAGTACTTC.

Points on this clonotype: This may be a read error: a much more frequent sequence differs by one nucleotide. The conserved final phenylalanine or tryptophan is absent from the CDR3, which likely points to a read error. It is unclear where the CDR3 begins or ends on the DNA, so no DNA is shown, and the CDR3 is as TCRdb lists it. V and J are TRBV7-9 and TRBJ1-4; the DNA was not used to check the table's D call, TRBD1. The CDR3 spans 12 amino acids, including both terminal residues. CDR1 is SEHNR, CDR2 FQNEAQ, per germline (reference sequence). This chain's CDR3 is CASSLIGGREFL.

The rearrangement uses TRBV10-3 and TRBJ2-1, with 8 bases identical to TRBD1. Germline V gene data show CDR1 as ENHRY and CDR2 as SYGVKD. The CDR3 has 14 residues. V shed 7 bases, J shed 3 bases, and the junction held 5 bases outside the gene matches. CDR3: CAITRGQGYNEQFF. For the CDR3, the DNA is TGTGCCATCACTCGTGGACAGGGCTACAATGAGCAGTTCTTC.

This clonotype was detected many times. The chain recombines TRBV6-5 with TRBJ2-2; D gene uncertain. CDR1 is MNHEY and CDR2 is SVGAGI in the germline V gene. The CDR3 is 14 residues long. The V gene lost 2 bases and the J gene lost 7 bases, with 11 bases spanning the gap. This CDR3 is CASSYGPNYGELFF. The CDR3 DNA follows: TGTGCCAGCAGTTACGGACCTAACTACGGGGAGCTGTTTTTT.

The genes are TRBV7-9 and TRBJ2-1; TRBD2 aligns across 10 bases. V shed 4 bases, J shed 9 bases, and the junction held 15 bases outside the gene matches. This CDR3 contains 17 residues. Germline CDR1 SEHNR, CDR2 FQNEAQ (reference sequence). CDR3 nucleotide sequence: TGTGCCAGCAGCTCCCCACAGGGGCTAGCGGGGGTGCTTGAGCAGTTCTTC. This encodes CASSSPQGLAGVLEQFF.

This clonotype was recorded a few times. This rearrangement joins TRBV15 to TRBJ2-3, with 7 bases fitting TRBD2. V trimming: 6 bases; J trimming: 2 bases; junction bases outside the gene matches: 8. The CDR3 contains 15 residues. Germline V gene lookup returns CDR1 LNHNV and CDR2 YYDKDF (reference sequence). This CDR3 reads CATRKRGPFTDTQYF. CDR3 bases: TGTGCCACCAGGAAGCGGGGCCCTTTCACAGATACGCAGTATTTT. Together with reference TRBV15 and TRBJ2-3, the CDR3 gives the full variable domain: DAMVIQNPRYQVTQFGKPVTLSCSQTLNHNVMYWYQQKSSQAPKLLFHYYDKDFNNEADTPDNFQSRRPNTSFCFLDIRSPGLGDTAMYLCATRKRGPFTDTQYFGPGTRLTVL.

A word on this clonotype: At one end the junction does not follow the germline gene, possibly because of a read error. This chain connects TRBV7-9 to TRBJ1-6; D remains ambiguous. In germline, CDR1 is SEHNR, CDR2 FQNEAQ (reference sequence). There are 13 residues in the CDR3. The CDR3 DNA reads TGCGCCAGCCGAACGGACTATAATTCACCCCTCCACTTT. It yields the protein CASRTDYNSPLHF.

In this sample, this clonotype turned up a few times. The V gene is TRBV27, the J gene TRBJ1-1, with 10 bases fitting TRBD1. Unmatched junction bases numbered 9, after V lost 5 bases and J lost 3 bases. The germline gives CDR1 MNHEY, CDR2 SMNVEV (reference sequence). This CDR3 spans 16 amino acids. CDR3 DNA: TGTGCCAGCAGTCTGGGACCGGGACAGGGGTACACTGAAGCTTTCTTT. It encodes CASSLGPGQGYTEAFF.

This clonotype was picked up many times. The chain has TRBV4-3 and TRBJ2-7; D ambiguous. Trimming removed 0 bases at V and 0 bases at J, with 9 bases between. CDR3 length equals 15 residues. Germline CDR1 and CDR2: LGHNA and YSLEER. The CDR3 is CASSQDIESSYEQYF. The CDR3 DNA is TGCGCCAGCAGCCAAGATATAGAGAGCTCCTACGAGCAGTACTTC.

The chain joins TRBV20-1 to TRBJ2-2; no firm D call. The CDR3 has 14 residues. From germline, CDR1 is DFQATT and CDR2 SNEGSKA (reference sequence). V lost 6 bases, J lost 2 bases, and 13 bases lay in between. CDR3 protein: CSASDPVNTGELFF. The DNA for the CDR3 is TGCAGTGCCTCCGACCCAGTCAACACCGGGGAGCTGTTTTTT.

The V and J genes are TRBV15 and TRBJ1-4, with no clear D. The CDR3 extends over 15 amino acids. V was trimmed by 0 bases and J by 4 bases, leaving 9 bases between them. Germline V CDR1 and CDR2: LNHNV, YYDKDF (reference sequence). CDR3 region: CATSRDNSHNEKLFF. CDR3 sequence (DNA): TGTGCCACCAGCAGAGATAACAGCCATAATGAAAAACTGTTTTTT. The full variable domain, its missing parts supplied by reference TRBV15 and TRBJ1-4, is DAMVIQNPRYQVTQFGKPVTLSCSQTLNHNVMYWYQQKSSQAPKLLFHYYDKDFNNEADTPDNFQSRRPNTSFCFLDIRSPGLGDTAMYLCATSRDNSHNEKLFFGSGTQLSVL.